The present TCR beta chain was sequenced within a study of shared clonotypes between healthy human individuals. The study, taken as a whole, reports: The diversity represented, both genetic and in exposure history, was limited by few donors.

The length of the CDR3 is 14 residues. Germline CDR1 reads SGDLS; CDR2 reads YYNGEE. V lost 0 bases to trimming and J lost 5 bases, with 11 bases between them. In the case of this clone: Its target is not known.

Repertoires were generated with immunoSEQ multiplex PCR, while TCRdb's copy carries only in-frame clones and drops some. Counted here are about 490,000 clones, around 73% occurring once; the ten biggest clones make up about 12%. This TCR was recovered from a woman aged 40 to 50 in good health. Some clones in this sample may be carry-over from other donors' samples. Sequenced sample: PBMCs. The chain has TRBV9 and TRBJ2-5, with D hard to call. The CDR3 here is CASSVDIGTETQYF. The DNA of the CDR3 is TGTGCCAGCAGCGTAGATATAGGAACGGAGACCCAGTACTTC.